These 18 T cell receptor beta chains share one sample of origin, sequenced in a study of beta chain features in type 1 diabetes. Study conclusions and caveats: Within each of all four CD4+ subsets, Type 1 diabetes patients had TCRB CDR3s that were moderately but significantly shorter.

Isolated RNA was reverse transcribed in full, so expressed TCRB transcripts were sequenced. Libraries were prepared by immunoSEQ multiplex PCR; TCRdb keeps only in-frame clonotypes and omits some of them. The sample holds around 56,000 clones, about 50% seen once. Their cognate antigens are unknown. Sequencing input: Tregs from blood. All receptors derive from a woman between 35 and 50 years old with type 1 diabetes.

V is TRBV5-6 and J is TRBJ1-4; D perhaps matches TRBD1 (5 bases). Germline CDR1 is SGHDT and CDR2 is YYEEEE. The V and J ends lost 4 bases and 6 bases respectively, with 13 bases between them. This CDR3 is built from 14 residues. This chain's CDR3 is CASSRAGFYEKLFF. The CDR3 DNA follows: TGTGCCAGCAGCCGAGCAGGGTTCTATGAAAAACTGTTTTTT.

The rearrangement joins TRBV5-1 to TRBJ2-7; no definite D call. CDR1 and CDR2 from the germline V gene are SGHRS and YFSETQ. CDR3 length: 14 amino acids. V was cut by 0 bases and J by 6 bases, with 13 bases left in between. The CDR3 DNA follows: TGCGCCAGCAGCTTGGCCGACACTTCAATCGAGCAGTACTTC. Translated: CASSLADTSIEQYF.

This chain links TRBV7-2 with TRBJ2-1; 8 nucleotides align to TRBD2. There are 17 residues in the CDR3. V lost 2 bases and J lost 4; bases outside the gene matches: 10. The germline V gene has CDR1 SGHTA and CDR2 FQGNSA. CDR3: CASSLRHGTSKYNEQFF. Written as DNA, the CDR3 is TGTGCCAGCAGCTTAAGGCACGGGACTAGTAAGTACAATGAGCAGTTCTTC.

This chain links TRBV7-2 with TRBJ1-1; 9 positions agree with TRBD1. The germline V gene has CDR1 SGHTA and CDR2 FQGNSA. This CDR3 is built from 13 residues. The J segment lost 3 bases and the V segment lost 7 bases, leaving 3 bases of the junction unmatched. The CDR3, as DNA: TGTGCCAGCACCAGGACAGGGGACACTGAAGCTTTCTTT. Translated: CASTRTGDTEAFF.

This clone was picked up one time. This chain's CDR3 is CASSQDLRGSEQYF. CDR3 coding DNA: TGTGCCAGCAGCCAAGATCTAAGGGGGAGCGAGCAGTACTTC. The chain employs TRBV14 and TRBJ2-7; a possible D gene is TRBD1 (6 bases). The V gene lost 0 bases and the J gene lost 6 bases, with 12 bases spanning the gap. There are 14 residues in the CDR3. Germline CDR1 is SGHDN and CDR2 is FVKESK.

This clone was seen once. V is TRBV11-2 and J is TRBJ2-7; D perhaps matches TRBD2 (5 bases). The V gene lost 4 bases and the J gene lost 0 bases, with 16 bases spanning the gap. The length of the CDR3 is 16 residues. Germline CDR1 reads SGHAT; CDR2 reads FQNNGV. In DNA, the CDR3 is TGTGCCAGCAGCTCTATCGAGGAGGTAGGCTCCTACGAGCAGTACTTC. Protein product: CASSSIEEVGSYEQYF.

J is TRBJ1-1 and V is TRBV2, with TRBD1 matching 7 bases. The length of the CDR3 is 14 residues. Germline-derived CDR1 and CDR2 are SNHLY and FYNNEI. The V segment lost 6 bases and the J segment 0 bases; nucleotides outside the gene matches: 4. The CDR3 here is CASRARGMNTEAFF. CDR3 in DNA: TGTGCCAGCAGGGCCAGGGGGATGAACACTGAAGCTTTCTTT.

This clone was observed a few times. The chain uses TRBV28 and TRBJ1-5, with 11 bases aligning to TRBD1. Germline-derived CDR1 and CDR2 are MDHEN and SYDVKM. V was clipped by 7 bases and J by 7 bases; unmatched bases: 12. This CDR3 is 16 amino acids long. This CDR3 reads CASNSPGQGVRQPQHF. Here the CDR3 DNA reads TGTGCCAGCAATTCTCCGGGACAGGGGGTCAGGCAGCCCCAGCATTTT.

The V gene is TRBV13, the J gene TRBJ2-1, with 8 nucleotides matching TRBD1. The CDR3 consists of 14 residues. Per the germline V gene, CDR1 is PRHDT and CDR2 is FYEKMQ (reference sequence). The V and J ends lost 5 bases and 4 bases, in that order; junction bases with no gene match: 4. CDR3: CASSLRQGYNEQFF. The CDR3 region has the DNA TGTGCCAGCAGCCTCAGACAGGGGTACAATGAGCAGTTCTTC. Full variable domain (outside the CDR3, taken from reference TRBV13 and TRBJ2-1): AAGVIQSPRHLIKEKRETATLKCYPIPRHDTVYWYQQGPGQDPQFLISFYEKMQSDKGSIPDRFSAQQFSDYHSELNMSSLELGDSALYFCASSLRQGYNEQFFGPGTRLTVL.

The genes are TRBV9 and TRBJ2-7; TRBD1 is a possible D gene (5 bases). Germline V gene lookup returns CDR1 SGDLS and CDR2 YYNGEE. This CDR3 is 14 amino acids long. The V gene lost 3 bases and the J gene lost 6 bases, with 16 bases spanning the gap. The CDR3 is CASSALRETGEQYF. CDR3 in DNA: TGTGCCAGCAGCGCCCTCAGGGAAACGGGCGAGCAGTACTTC. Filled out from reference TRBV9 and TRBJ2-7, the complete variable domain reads DSGVTQTPKHLITATGQRVTLRCSPRSGDLSVYWYQQSLDQGLQFLIQYYNGEERAKGNILERFSAQQFPDLHSELNLSSLELGDSALYFCASSALRETGEQYFGPGTRLTVT.

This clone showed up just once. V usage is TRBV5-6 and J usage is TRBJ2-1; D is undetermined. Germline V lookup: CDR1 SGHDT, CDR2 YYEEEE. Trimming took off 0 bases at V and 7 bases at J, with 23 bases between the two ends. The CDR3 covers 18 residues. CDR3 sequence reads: CASSLEVGPSTSRNEQFF. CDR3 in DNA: TGTGCCAGCAGCTTGGAGGTAGGCCCCTCTACCTCTAGGAATGAGCAGTTCTTC.

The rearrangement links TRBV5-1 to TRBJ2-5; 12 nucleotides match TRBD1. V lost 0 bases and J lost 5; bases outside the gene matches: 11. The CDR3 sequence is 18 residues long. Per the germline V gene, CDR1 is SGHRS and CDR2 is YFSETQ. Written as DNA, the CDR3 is TGCGCCAGCAGCTTGGGAATACCGGGACAGGGGGCTCGGGAGACCCAGTACTTC. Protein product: CASSLGIPGQGARETQYF.

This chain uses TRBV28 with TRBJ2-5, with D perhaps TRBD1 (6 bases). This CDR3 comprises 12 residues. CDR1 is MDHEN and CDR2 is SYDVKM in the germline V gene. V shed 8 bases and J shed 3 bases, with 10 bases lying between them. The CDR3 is CASVGTKETQYF. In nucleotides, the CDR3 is TGTGCCAGCGTTGGGACAAAAGAGACCCAGTACTTC.

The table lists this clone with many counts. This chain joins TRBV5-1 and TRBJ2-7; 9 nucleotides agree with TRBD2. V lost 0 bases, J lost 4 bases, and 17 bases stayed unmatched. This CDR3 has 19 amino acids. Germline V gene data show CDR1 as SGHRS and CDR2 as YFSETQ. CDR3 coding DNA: TGCGCCAGCAGCTTGGCTGAACTAGCGGGCCCTATGGCCCCATACGAGCAGTACTTC. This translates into CASSLAELAGPMAPYEQYF.

Here the CDR3 reads CASSWDRSNTEAFF. For the CDR3, the DNA is TGTGCCAGCAGCTGGGACAGGTCGAACACTGAAGCTTTCTTT. This chain uses TRBV7-2 with TRBJ1-1; 8 bases are shared with TRBD1. The ends lost 4 bases at V and 1 base at J; junction bases unmatched: 2. The CDR3 sequence is 14 residues long. Looked up from germline, CDR1 is SGHTA and CDR2 is FQGNSA. The variable domain in full, with the rest retrieved from reference TRBV7-2 and TRBJ1-1, is GAGVSQSPSNKVTEKGKDVELRCDPISGHTALYWYRQSLGQGLEFLIYFQGNSAPDKSGLPSDRFSAERTGGSVSTLTIQRTQQEDSAVYLCASSWDRSNTEAFFGQGTRLTVV.

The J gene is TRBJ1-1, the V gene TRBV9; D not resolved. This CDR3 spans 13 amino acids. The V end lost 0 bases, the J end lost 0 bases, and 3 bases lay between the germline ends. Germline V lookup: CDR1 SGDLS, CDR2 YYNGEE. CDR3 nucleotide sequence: TGTGCCAGCAGCGTAGACTTGAACACTGAAGCTTTCTTT. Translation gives CASSVDLNTEAFF. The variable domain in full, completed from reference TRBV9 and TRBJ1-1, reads DSGVTQTPKHLITATGQRVTLRCSPRSGDLSVYWYQQSLDQGLQFLIQYYNGEERAKGNILERFSAQQFPDLHSELNLSSLELGDSALYFCASSVDLNTEAFFGQGTRLTVV.

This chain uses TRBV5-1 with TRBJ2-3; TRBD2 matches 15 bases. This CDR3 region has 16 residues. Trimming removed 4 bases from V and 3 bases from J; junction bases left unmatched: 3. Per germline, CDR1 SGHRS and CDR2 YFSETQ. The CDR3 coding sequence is TGCGCCAGCAGCCCGGGGACTAGCGGGGGGACAGATACGCAGTATTTT. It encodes CASSPGTSGGTDTQYF.

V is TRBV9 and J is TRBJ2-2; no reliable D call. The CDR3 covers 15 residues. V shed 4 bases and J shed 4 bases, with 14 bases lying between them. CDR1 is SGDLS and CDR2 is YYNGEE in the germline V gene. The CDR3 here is CASSPLARVTGELFF. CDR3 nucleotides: TGTGCCAGCAGCCCTCTCGCACGGGTCACCGGGGAGCTGTTTTTT.